Listed below are T cell receptor beta chains from one sample, sequenced in a study of T cell repertoires in cytomegalovirus infection. For these TCRs, the target antigens are not known. TCRdb used MiXCR to reprocess the reads, holding one entry per CDR3 protein. The sample includes approximately 730,000 distinct CDR3 sequences, around 35% of them seen just once. The sequences come from cultured PBMCs, collected from culture after CMV antigen stimulation. The origin of the receptors is a human donor in good health (CMV status not recorded). Some clones in this sample may be carry-over from other donors' samples. CDR3s include the opening cysteine and the closing phenylalanine or tryptophan. Each record gives: J gene, clone size, V gene, D gene, CDR3 DNA, CDR3 protein. D genes are given only for firm matches. Expanded clones get a size class; other rows say once, few or many, or leave the size out.

J: TRBJ2-1
size: .
V: TRBV28
D: TRBD1
DNA: TGTGCCAGCAGTTTATCGGGCAGGGGGCGGTTCTTC
CDR3: CASSLSGRGRFF

J: TRBJ1-4
size: .
V: TRBV20-1
D: .
DNA: TGCAGTGCTAGTGCCCTCCTCCCAGCAGGGATAACCGAAAAACTGTTTTTT
CDR3: CSASALLPAGITEKLFF

J: TRBJ1-1
size: many
V: TRBV7-8
D: .
DNA: TGTGCCAGCAGCCCCCGGGCCGCGAACACTGAAGCTTTCTTT
CDR3: CASSPRAANTEAFF

J: TRBJ1-6
size: .
V: TRBV12-3/TRBV12-4
D: .
DNA: TGTGCCAGCAGTTCAGGGATGTCGTATTCACCCCTCCACTTT
CDR3: CASSSGMSYSPLHF

J: TRBJ2-3
size: .
V: TRBV11-1
D: TRBD2
DNA: TGTGCCAGCAGCGACCGACTAGCTTTGGATACGCAGTATTTT
CDR3: CASSDRLALDTQYF

J: TRBJ2-1
size: .
V: TRBV20-1
D: .
DNA: TGCAGTGGTTTGGGTGGATACAATGAGCAGTTCTTC
CDR3: CSGLGGYNEQFF

J: TRBJ2-6
size: .
V: TRBV5-5
D: TRBD1
DNA: TGTGCCACGGGACAGGGCCACTCTGGGGCCAACGTCCTGACTTTC
CDR3: CATGQGHSGANVLTF

J: TRBJ1-3
size: .
V: TRBV5-4
D: TRBD1
DNA: TGTGCCAGCAGCGGCGGACAGGGGGCGAACACCATATATTTT
CDR3: CASSGGQGANTIYF

J: TRBJ1-5
size: many
V: TRBV7-2
D: .
DNA: TGTGCCAGCAGCTTAGACGCTAGGGAAAATCAGCCCCAGCATTTT
CDR3: CASSLDARENQPQHF

J: TRBJ2-5
size: many
V: TRBV7-2
D: .
DNA: TGTGCCAGCAGCTTAGTTGGCTTCACCGGTGGGACCCAGTACTTC
CDR3: CASSLVGFTGGTQYF

J: TRBJ2-5
size: many
V: TRBV7-2
D: TRBD2
DNA: TGTGCCAGCAGCTTAGTCCGGGGGGGGGTGGAGACCCAGTACTTC
CDR3: CASSLVRGGVETQYF

J: TRBJ2-1
size: few
V: TRBV18
D: .
DNA: TGTGCCAGCTCACCTCGATCTGGGGGGAGATACAATGAGCAGTTCTTC
CDR3: CASSPRSGGRYNEQFF

J: TRBJ2-7
size: few
V: TRBV6-6
D: .
DNA: TGTGCCAGCAGTTACGCTTCGGGGGGCAGCTACGAGCAGTACTTC
CDR3: CASSYASGGSYEQYF

J: TRBJ2-7
size: .
V: TRBV7-2
D: TRBD2
DNA: TGTGCCAGCAGCCCCCAGGGCGGGGGAGACGAGCAGTACTTC
CDR3: CASSPQGGGDEQYF

J: TRBJ2-1
size: .
V: TRBV20-1
D: .
DNA: TGCAGTGCCAAACGGGGGCCATTCTACAATGAGCAGTTCTTC
CDR3: CSAKRGPFYNEQFF

J: TRBJ2-7
size: .
V: TRBV7-9
D: .
DNA: TGTGCCAGCAGCCATAGGGACTTCTCCTACGAGCAGTACTTC
CDR3: CASSHRDFSYEQYF

J: TRBJ1-6
size: few
V: TRBV4-1
D: .
DNA: TGCGCCAGCACCCCAACGGGGAGGATTTCACCCCTCCACTTT
CDR3: CASTPTGRISPLHF

J: TRBJ2-1
size: .
V: TRBV7-9
D: .
DNA: TGTGCCAGCAGGTCACTAGGCCTGAATGAGCAGTTCTTC
CDR3: CASRSLGLNEQFF

J: TRBJ2-5
size: few
V: TRBV7-6
D: .
DNA: TGTGCCAGCAGCTTAGCTGGCGGGACATCGGCGGAGACCCAGTACTTC
CDR3: CASSLAGGTSAETQYF

J: TRBJ2-1
size: .
V: TRBV19
D: .
DNA: TGTGCCAGTAGTCTCCTAAACCGGAGAGATGAGCAGTTCTTC
CDR3: CASSLLNRRDEQFF

J: TRBJ2-3
size: .
V: TRBV7-9
D: TRBD2
DNA: TGTGCCAGCAGCTTCAGTAGAGGACTAGCGGGAGGGCTAGATACGCAGTATTTT
CDR3: CASSFSRGLAGGLDTQYF

J: TRBJ2-7
size: .
V: TRBV12-3/TRBV12-4
D: .
DNA: TGTGCCAGCAGTTTAGCGGGTATCGCCTACGAGCAGTACTTC
CDR3: CASSLAGIAYEQYF

J: TRBJ2-1
size: .
V: TRBV7-4
D: .
DNA: TGTGCCAGCAGCCGTTCGTACAGACTAAACAATGAGCAGTTCTTC
CDR3: CASSRSYRLNNEQFF

J: TRBJ1-6
size: .
V: TRBV4-1
D: .
DNA: TGCGCCAGCAGCCAAGACCCCCCAGGGCTTTCACCCCTCCACTTT
CDR3: CASSQDPPGLSPLHF

J: TRBJ2-2
size: few
V: TRBV4-2
D: .
DNA: TGTGCCAGCAGCCAATTTGGAGCCGGGGAGCTGTTTTTT
CDR3: CASSQFGAGELFF

J: TRBJ2-3
size: .
V: TRBV18
D: TRBD2
DNA: TGTGCCAGCTCACCCACGGTTTTACTAGCGGGAGGGCGTGGAGATACGCAGTATTTT
CDR3: CASSPTVLLAGGRGDTQYF

J: TRBJ2-7
size: .
V: TRBV23-1
D: .
DNA: TGCGCCAGCAGTCAAGCGACAGCCAACTCCTACGAGCAGTACTTC
CDR3: CASSQATANSYEQYF

J: TRBJ1-3
size: .
V: TRBV12-3/TRBV12-4
D: .
DNA: TGTGCCAGCGGCTGGAGTATCTCTGGAAACACCATATATTTT
CDR3: CASGWSISGNTIYF

J: TRBJ1-4
size: few
V: TRBV6-2/TRBV6-3
D: TRBD1
DNA: TGTGCCAGCAGAACTTCCGGGACAGGAGGTGAAAAACTGTTTTTT
CDR3: CASRTSGTGGEKLFF

J: TRBJ2-7
size: .
V: TRBV30
D: TRBD1
DNA: TGTGCCTGGAGTGTATTGGGGACAGCTCGCTACGAGCAGTACTTC
CDR3: CAWSVLGTARYEQYF

J: TRBJ1-1
size: few
V: TRBV2
D: .
DNA: TGTGCCAGCAGTGATCCAGGTAGCACTGAAGCTTTCTTT
CDR3: CASSDPGSTEAFF

J: TRBJ2-2
size: few
V: TRBV7-2
D: .
DNA: TGTGCCAGCAGCCCCCGGGACCCTCGGGGCGGGGAGCTGTTTTTT
CDR3: CASSPRDPRGGELFF

J: TRBJ1-1
size: once
V: TRBV27
D: TRBD1
DNA: TGTGCCAGCAGTCTCTACCACAGGGGGAACACTGAAGCTTTCTTT
CDR3: CASSLYHRGNTEAFF

J: TRBJ2-5
size: once
V: TRBV6-6
D: TRBD1
DNA: TGTGCCAGCAGTTGGGACAGGGGGCGCCGACGGTACTTC
CDR3: CASSWDRGRRRYF

J: TRBJ2-7
size: .
V: TRBV4-2
D: TRBD2
DNA: TGTGCCAGCAGCCAAGTTCTAGCGGGGGGGCAGATGAGGTCCTACGAGCAGTACTTC
CDR3: CASSQVLAGGQMRSYEQYF

J: TRBJ1-5
size: few
V: TRBV28
D: TRBD1
DNA: TGTGCCAGCAGTTCCCCCCCCCGGACAGGTTTCAATCAGCCCCAGCATTTT
CDR3: CASSSPPRTGFNQPQHF

J: TRBJ2-7
size: few
V: TRBV28
D: .
DNA: TGTGCCAGCAGTTTACCGAGAACCTACGAGCAGTACTTC
CDR3: CASSLPRTYEQYF

J: TRBJ2-3
size: .
V: TRBV6-2/TRBV6-3
D: TRBD2
DNA: TGTGCCAGCGGGCCCTTAGCGGGAGGAAGCACAGATACGCAGTATTTT
CDR3: CASGPLAGGSTDTQYF

J: TRBJ2-1
size: few
V: TRBV27
D: TRBD2
DNA: TGTGCCAGCAGTGCCGCCGGGACTAGCGCGTACAATGAGCAGTTCTTC
CDR3: CASSAAGTSAYNEQFF

J: TRBJ1-1
size: many
V: TRBV7-9
D: TRBD1
DNA: TGTGCCAGCAGCCCTCTGACAGGGGACACTGAAGCTTTCTTT
CDR3: CASSPLTGDTEAFF

J: TRBJ2-6
size: .
V: TRBV6-2/TRBV6-3
D: TRBD1
DNA: TGTGCCAGCAGTTCACCGAGACAGGGCCCGACCTCCGGGGCCAACGTCCTGACTTTC
CDR3: CASSSPRQGPTSGANVLTF

J: TRBJ2-1
size: few
V: TRBV7-6
D: TRBD2
DNA: TGTGCCAGCAGCTTAGAGCATGCGGGAGTCAGCAATGAGCAGTTCTTC
CDR3: CASSLEHAGVSNEQFF

J: TRBJ2-7
size: few
V: TRBV6-1
D: .
DNA: TGTGCCAGTAGGGACACGGGGGCCTACGAGCAGAACTTC
CDR3: CASRDTGAYEQNF

J: TRBJ2-5
size: .
V: TRBV7-2
D: .
DNA: TGTGCCAGCAGCTTAGTTCACGGGTCGGAGACCCAGTACTTC
CDR3: CASSLVHGSETQYF

J: TRBJ2-7
size: .
V: TRBV4-1
D: TRBD2
DNA: TGCGCCAGCAGCCGGACTAGCGGGGGGAACGAGCAGTACTTC
CDR3: CASSRTSGGNEQYF

J: TRBJ2-5
size: .
V: TRBV7-6
D: .
DNA: TGTGCCAGCAGCTTAACAAGGGTCCAACAAGAGACCCAGTACTTC
CDR3: CASSLTRVQQETQYF

J: TRBJ2-1
size: .
V: TRBV6-2/TRBV6-3
D: .
DNA: TGTGCCAGCAGTTACTCGCGTGGGCGAGGTGAGCAGTTCTTC
CDR3: CASSYSRGRGEQFF